Listed below are T cell receptor beta chains from one sample, sequenced in a study of T cell changes during pregnancy in multiple sclerosis. The data were produced by immunoSEQ multiplex PCR, yet TCRdb's version contains in-frame clones alone and is incomplete. The sample includes about 83,000 clones, about 95% of them seen just once. The specimen comprised peripheral blood, sampled in the second trimester of pregnancy. The origin of the receptors is a female donor with multiple sclerosis, enrolled in a pregnancy study. Both conserved end residues are part of each CDR3. A D gene is named only where the DNA matches it firmly. Only part of the rows carry a size: once, few, many, or a class if the clone is expanded.

>TRBJ1-1|TRBV29-1|11|TRBD1|.
TGCAGCGGGACAGGGGGCACTGAAGCTTTCTTT
CSGTGGTEAFF
>TRBJ1-2|TRBV5-1|14|TRBD1|.
TGCGCCAGCAGCTTGGACGGACAGGGGGGGGGCTACACCTTC
CASSLDGQGGGYTF
>TRBJ2-1|TRBV4-1|13|.|.
TGCGCCAGCAGCCCCGCGCGGCGGGATGAGCAGTTCTTC
CASSPARRDEQFF
>TRBJ2-4|TRBV28|16|TRBD1|.
TGTGCCAGCAGTTTGGGTAGGGGGCAAGCCAAAAACATTCAGTACTTC
CASSLGRGQAKNIQYF
>TRBJ2-7|TRBV27|14|.|.
TGTGCCAGCAGTTTTACGGGACTGAACTACGAGCAGTACTTC
CASSFTGLNYEQYF
>TRBJ2-1|TRBV5-6|12|TRBD1|.
TGTGCCAGCAGCTTGGACAGGGGCGGGCAGTTCTTC
CASSLDRGGQFF
>TRBJ2-5|TRBV5-6|13|TRBD2|.
TGTGCCAGCAGCTTGCGAGCGGGGGAGACCCAGTACTTC
CASSLRAGETQYF
>TRBJ2-6|TRBV29-1|16|.|.
TGCAGCGTTGAAGAACCTAGGAGTTCTGGGGCCAACGTCCTGACTTTC
CSVEEPRSSGANVLTF
>TRBJ2-3|TRBV6-1|13|TRBD2|.
TGTGCCCTACGCGGGGGAGGCACAGATACGCAGTATTTT
CALRGGGTDTQYF
>TRBJ1-3|TRBV4-1|19|TRBD1|once
TGCGCCAGCAGCCAAGATAAGGGCCGACAGGGGATTTCTGGAAACACCATATATTTT
CASSQDKGRQGISGNTIYF
>TRBJ1-2|TRBV19|17|.|.
TGTGCCAGTAGTCCAAGCGGGACATATAGCCCTAACTATGGCTACACCTTC
CASSPSGTYSPNYGYTF
>TRBJ1-2|TRBV28|12|.|.
TGTGCCACTCTGGCAGGGTCCTATGGCTACACCTTC
CATLAGSYGYTF
>TRBJ1-1|TRBV11-1|17|TRBD1|.
TGTGCCAGCAGCGCCCGGACAGGGGTCGAGGGGGACACTGAAGCTTTCTTT
CASSARTGVEGDTEAFF
>TRBJ2-3|TRBV9|20|TRBD2|.
TGTGCCAGCAGCGTAGGAAGTGGTACTAGCGGAGCCACTAGCACAGATACGCAGTATTTT
CASSVGSGTSGATSTDTQYF
>TRBJ2-7|TRBV28|14|TRBD2|.
TGTGCCAGCAGTTCCTGGGTAGCGGGAGACGAGCAGTACTTC
CASSSWVAGDEQYF
>TRBJ1-1|TRBV18|14|.|.
TGTGCCAGCTCACGGGTGCTAGGGAACACTGAAGCTTTCTTT
CASSRVLGNTEAFF
>TRBJ2-7|TRBV5-6|14|TRBD2|.
TGTGCCAGCAGCGTACATGGCGGGAGAAACGAGCAGTACTTC
CASSVHGGRNEQYF
>TRBJ2-5|TRBV5-6|16|TRBD1|.
TGTGCCAGCAGCTCAAGAGGACAGGGCGGTCGGGAGACCCAGTACTTC
CASSSRGQGGRETQYF
>TRBJ2-6|TRBV5-6|17|TRBD1|once
TGTGCCAGCAGCCCAACCGGGACAGGGGCCGGGGCCAACGTCCTGACTTTC
CASSPTGTGAGANVLTF
>TRBJ1-1|TRBV6-5|14|.|few
TGTGCCAGCAGTTACTCGGCCCTTAACACTGAAGCTTTCTTT
CASSYSALNTEAFF
>TRBJ1-1|TRBV5-4|13|.|.
TGTGCCAGCAGCGCGACAGCGAACACTGAAGCTTTCTTT
CASSATANTEAFF
>TRBJ2-7|TRBV5-1|13|TRBD1|.
TGCGCCAGCAGCTTTGGGACAGGGGACGAGCAGTACTTC
CASSFGTGDEQYF
>TRBJ2-3|TRBV11-2|12|.|.
TGTGCCAGCAGCTTACACGGAGATACGCAGTATTTT
CASSLHGDTQYF
>TRBJ1-2|TRBV7-2|17|TRBD1|.
TGTGCCAGCAGCTTAGCACCCCCTGACAGGGCCAACTATGGCTACACCTTC
CASSLAPPDRANYGYTF